This T cell receptor (beta chain) was observed in a study of regulatory T cells in long-lasting Graves disease (dated by TCRdb to 2020 to 2023). General notes on the study: In the newly diagnosed Graves' disease group, patients had been taking antithyroid drugs for less than 3 months. A total of roughly 33 samples underwent TCR sequencing: around 13 from persistent and around 20 from newly diagnosed Graves' disease patients. The study took place in China and was registered as a clinical trial. Patients with persistent Graves' disease were compared with patients with newly diagnosed Graves' disease using TCR sequencing and RNA sequencing of peripheral blood.

This clonotype was found a few times. The antigen this receptor binds is unknown. Within one base of it there is no much larger clone, and no base qualities were kept. The research as a whole found: Sequencing and analysis were limited to the TCR beta chain. Lower TCR Shannon entropy and fewer highly expanded clones were observed in persistent Graves' disease patients than in newly diagnosed patients, which suggested clonal expansion. TRBV28, TRBJ1-2 and TRBJ2-5 were preferentially used in persistent disease, while TRBV20-1 and TRBJ2-1 were favored in newly diagnosed disease. Patients with persistent disease shared more public clonotypes (approximately 2,500) than newly diagnosed patients did (more than 900). The authors noted that the small sample size was a limitation that may lower accuracy. Peripheral blood alone was examined, since thyroid tissue, which constituted the primary lesion, could not be accessed.

Library construction relied on multiplex PCR. Reads for this sample came from an Illumina HiSeq 4000. TCR beta libraries were built with iRepertoire HTBI primers and Arm-PCR amplification of CDR3 regions. Before sequencing, the PCR products went through gel purification. As for the authors' bioinformatics: Across samples, 62 TRBV and over 11 TRBJ segments were identified and used for gene usage analysis of CDR3 amino acid clonotypes. Filtered high-quality paired reads were merged into contigs using COPE and FqMerger. BLAST was used to align contigs to the IMGT TRBV, TRBD and TRBJ reference genes, and CDR3 was defined following IMGT. Highly expanded clones were defined as clonotypes with a frequency above 0.1%. Shannon entropy was used to measure repertoire diversity, and the Gini coefficient was used to measure V-J evenness. Clonotypes shared by more than one individual were considered public. TCRdb itself trimmed the public reads at Q25 with fastp, ran MiXCR and retained productive beta chains. All rows with the same CDR3 protein become a single entry with the most common DNA and genes. TCRdb, rather than the study authors, made the V and J calls. The sample table shows roughly 420,000 distinct CDR3 sequences, and about a sixth are seen once. The top ten clonotypes cover 23% of the sample.

Via the germline V gene (reference sequence), CDR1 is SEHNR and CDR2 FQNEAQ. V loses 1 base, J loses 8 bases, and the germline ends lie 14 bases apart. The CDR3 runs 14 amino acids, cysteine and phenylalanine included. Kept here is only the CDR3 DNA, which spans 42 bases and is read in frame from base 1. This specimen's time point label, per the study, means: newly diagnosed GD, antithyroid drugs for less than 3 months. For both TCR sequencing and RNA sequencing, RNA was extracted from PBMCs using TRIzol. Graves' disease was diagnosed according to American Thyroid Association guidelines. Patients for the study were recruited at an endocrinology department in Xi'an, China. From each patient, 8 to 10 milliliters of peripheral blood was collected into an EDTA anticoagulant tube. PBMCs were isolated by Ficoll Paque Plus density gradient separation without further T cell sorting. RNA quality was checked with an Agilent 2100 Bioanalyzer and agarose gel, and concentration with a NanoDrop 2000.

This same sample was also part of a study on T cells in Graves' hyperthyroidism and ophthalmopathy. As noted in the second study: A patient counted as having stable Graves' hyperthyroidism if no progression to ophthalmopathy occurred over 18 months of follow-up. Hyperthyroidism patients were newly diagnosed, with disease duration under 2 months, and aged 18 to 65 years. The study excluded patients with uncontrolled infections, other autoimmune diseases, pregnancy or lactation. Clinical symptoms, serum thyroxine and TRAb, thyroid ultrasound, and orbital computed tomography formed the basis for the diagnoses. For the first round of RT-PCR on the TCR CDR3, the HTBI primer set was used together with the Qiagen OneStep RT-PCR kit. Most expanded thyroid clonotypes (frequency above 0.001) were also detected in blood, suggesting blood repertoires may reflect thyroid immune responses. A model built on a 13 V-J signature distinguished ophthalmopathy from stable hyperthyroidism, reaching about 89% sensitivity and around 81% specificity in cross-validation and 80%/75% in testing. During validation, the model predicted progression to ophthalmopathy a median of about 6.5 months ahead of onset, with around 70% sensitivity and less than 85% specificity. To identify TCR V-J signatures that set the groups apart, the researchers used a discovery cohort of about a hundred patients, made up of 40 to 45 with Graves' ophthalmopathy and about 59 with stable Graves' hyperthyroidism. Whether ophthalmopathy could be predicted prospectively was tested in an independent validation cohort made up of 18 to 20 hyperthyroidism patients plus 17 patients who later progressed to ophthalmopathy. The 90 to 100 discovery patients were randomly split 7:3 into training and test sets. Thyroid tissue and blood T-cell repertoires from about six Graves' hyperthyroidism patients were also compared in the study. After blood sampling, hyperthyroidism patients were treated with methimazole at a starting dose of 30 mg daily, and ophthalmopathy patients were treated with high-dose intravenous methylprednisolone. A second multiplex PCR round built the libraries, followed by size selection and purification. Libraries were sequenced paired-end with 100 bp reads on an Illumina HiSeq2000. SOAPnuke was used to process the raw data, throwing out any read that contained adapters or uncalled bases, had a mean Phred below 15, or lacked an exact constant-primer or identifier match. High-quality paired reads were merged with COPE v1.2.5, and unique nucleotide sequences were defined as clonotypes. Clonotypes were aligned to IMGT TRBV, TRBD and TRBJ reference segments using MiTCR v1.1. Only V-J combinations with frequency above 0.0001, covering roughly 99% of repertoires, were analysed. A TCS score was defined as the ratio of F50 (clonal expansion) to E x V (chaos), with BLOSUM62-based TCRdist applied between CDR3 peptides within each V-J. Welch's t-statistics and random forest reduced fewer than 600 V-J features to 13, which were used in a naive Bayes classifier (R e1071). No statistical method was used to set the sample size in advance, and investigators knew the group allocation. The paper reports TCR Vbeta CDR3 sequencing of over 130 peripheral blood samples: approximately 41 ophthalmopathy, roughly 74 hyperthyroidism and around 17 progressor patients.

This clonotype was sampled from a woman under 30 with Graves disease. Donor details come from another sample of the same person, matched by shared clones. The material was peripheral blood mononuclear cells (PBMCs), obtained at new diagnosis, from a patient treated with antithyroid drugs. The chain is encoded by TRBV7-9 joined to TRBJ1-2, with no confidently assigned D gene. The CDR3 region has the sequence CASSLGPAVEGYTF. Read as DNA, the sequence is TGTGCCAGCAGCTTAGGCCCGGCGGTGGAAGGCTACACCTTC.